This TCR beta chain appears in the sequencing data of a study of T cells in Graves' hyperthyroidism and ophthalmopathy. Broader study findings: Appearing also in blood were most of the thyroid clonotypes expanded above 0.001.

This clonotype was counted at least ten times. Its antigen remains unknown. There were TCR beta CDR3 regions amplified from RNA transcripts. The TCR CDR3 first-round RT-PCR relied on the HTBI primer set. A single record per CDR3 protein comes from TCRdb applying MiXCR to the multiplex PCR reads. Of more than 550,000 distinct CDR3 sequences in the sample, approximately 19% are singletons; the top ten hold 16%. Researchers barred patients who had uncontrolled infection, other autoimmune disease, pregnancy or lactation. Based on clinical symptoms, serum thyroxine and TRAb, thyroid ultrasound and orbital computed tomography, diagnoses were reached. The germline V gene encodes CDR1 SEHNR and CDR2 FQNEAQ (reference sequence). CDR3 length: 15 residues. Losses at the gene ends were 1 base for V and 1 base for J; bases not matched to a gene: 2.

The TCR originated in a woman in her 50s with Graves' hyperthyroidism that later progressed to Graves' ophthalmopathy. Source material: blood. This sequence joins TRBV7-9 and TRBJ1-2, with TRBD1 matching 8 bases. CDR3: CASSLGQGNNYGYTF. CDR3 DNA: TGTGCCAGCAGCTTAGGACAGGGGAATAACTATGGCTACACCTTC.